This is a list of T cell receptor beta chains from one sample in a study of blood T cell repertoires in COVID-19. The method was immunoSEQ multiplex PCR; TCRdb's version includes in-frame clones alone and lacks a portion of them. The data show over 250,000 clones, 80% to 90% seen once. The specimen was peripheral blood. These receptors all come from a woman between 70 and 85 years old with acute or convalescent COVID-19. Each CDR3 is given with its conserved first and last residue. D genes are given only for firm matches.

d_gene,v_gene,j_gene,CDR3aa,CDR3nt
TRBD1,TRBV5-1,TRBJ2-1,CASSKSQGVYNEQFF,TGCGCCAGCAGCAAGAGTCAGGGGGTTTACAATGAGCAGTTCTTC
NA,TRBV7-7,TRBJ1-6,CASSRDSSSPLHF,TGTGCCAGCAGCCGGGACTCCTCTTCACCCCTCCACTTT
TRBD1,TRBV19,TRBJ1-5,CASSPRTGGAGQPQHF,TGTGCCAGTAGTCCCCGGACAGGGGGCGCAGGGCAGCCCCAGCATTTT
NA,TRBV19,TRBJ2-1,CASSIGGGNNEQFF,TGTGCCAGTAGTATAGGAGGGGGAAACAATGAGCAGTTCTTC
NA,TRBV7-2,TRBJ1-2,CASSLGGGSNYGYTF,TGTGCCAGCAGCTTAGGGGGGGGCTCTAACTATGGCTACACCTTC
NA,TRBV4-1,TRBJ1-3,CASSQGRGVSLSGNTIYF,TGCGCCAGCAGCCAAGGTCGGGGGGTCTCGCTCTCTGGAAACACCATATATTTT
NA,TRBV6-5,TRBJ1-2,CASSYYKSINYGYTF,TGTGCCAGCAGTTACTATAAATCTATAAACTATGGCTACACCTTC
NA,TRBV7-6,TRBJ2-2,CASSLEQGSNTGELFF,TGTGCCAGCAGCTTAGAACAGGGCTCGAACACCGGGGAGCTGTTTTTT
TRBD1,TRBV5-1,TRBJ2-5,CASSVVGTGQETQYF,TGCGCCAGCAGCGTCGTAGGGACAGGTCAAGAGACCCAGTACTTC
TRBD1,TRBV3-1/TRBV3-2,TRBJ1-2,CASSQTTGIDGYTF,TGTGCCAGCAGCCAAACGACAGGGATCGATGGCTACACCTTC
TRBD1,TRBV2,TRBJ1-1,CASSGQGSTEAFF,TGTGCCAGCAGTGGACAGGGGAGCACTGAAGCTTTCTTT
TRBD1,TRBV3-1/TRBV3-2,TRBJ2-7,CASSQGDRSYEQYF,TGTGCCAGCAGCCAAGGGGACAGGAGCTACGAGCAGTACTTC
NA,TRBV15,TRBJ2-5,CAAKEGRQETQYF,TGTGCCGCCAAGGAGGGGAGGCAAGAGACCCAGTACTTC
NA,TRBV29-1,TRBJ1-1,CSVPRQGGNSNTEAFF,TGCAGCGTCCCTAGGCAGGGAGGGAATTCGAACACTGAAGCTTTCTTT
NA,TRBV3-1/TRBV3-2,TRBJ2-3,CASSQRGGTDTQYF,TGTGCCAGCAGCCAGCGCGGGGGCACAGATACGCAGTATTTT
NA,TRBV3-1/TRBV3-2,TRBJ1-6,CASSHLSESPLHF,TGTGCCAGCAGCCATCTCAGTGAATCACCCCTCCACTTT
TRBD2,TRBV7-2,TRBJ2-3,CASSSAGGGDTQYF,TGTGCCAGCAGCTCGGCGGGGGGCGGGGATACGCAGTATTTT
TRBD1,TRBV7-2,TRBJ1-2,CASSLGQSNGYTF,TGTGCCAGCAGCTTGGGACAGAGCAATGGCTACACCTTC
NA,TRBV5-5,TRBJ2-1,CASSIGPWTVRSYNEQFF,TGTGCCAGCAGCATCGGTCCGTGGACAGTTCGGTCCTACAATGAGCAGTTCTTC
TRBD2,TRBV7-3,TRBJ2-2,CASSLISGGPNTGELFF,TGTGCCAGCAGCTTAATTAGCGGGGGGCCGAACACCGGGGAGCTGTTTTTT
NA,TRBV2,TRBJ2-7,CASSVAGISSYEQYF,TGTGCCAGCAGTGTGGCAGGGATTAGCTCCTACGAGCAGTACTTC
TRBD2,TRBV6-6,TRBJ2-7,CASSSRLAGSSYEQYF,TGTGCCAGCAGTTCTCGACTAGCGGGGAGCTCCTACGAGCAGTACTTC